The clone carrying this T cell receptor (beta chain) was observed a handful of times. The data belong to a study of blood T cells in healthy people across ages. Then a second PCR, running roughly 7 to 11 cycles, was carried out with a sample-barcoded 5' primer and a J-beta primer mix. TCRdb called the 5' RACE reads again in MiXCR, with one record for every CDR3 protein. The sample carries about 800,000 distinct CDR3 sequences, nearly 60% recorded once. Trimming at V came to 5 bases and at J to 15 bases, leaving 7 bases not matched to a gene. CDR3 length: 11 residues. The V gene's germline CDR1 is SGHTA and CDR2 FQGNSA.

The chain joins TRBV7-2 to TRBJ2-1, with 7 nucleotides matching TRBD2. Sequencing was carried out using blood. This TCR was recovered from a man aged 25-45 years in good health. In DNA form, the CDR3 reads TGTGCCAGCAGCCCCTCGGGAGGTCTGTTCTTC. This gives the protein CASSPSGGLFF.